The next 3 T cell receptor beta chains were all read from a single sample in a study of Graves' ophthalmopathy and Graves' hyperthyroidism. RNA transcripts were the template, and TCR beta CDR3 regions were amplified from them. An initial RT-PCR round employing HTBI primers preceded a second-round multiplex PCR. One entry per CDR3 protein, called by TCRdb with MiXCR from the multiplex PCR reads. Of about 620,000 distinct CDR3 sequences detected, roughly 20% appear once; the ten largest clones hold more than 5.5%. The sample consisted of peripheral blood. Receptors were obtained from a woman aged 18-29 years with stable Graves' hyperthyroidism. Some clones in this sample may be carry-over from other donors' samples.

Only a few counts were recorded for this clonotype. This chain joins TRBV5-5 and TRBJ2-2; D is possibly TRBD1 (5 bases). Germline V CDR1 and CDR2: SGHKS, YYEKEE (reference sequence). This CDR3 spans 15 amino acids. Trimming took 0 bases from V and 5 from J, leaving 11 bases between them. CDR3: CASSLGAGMTGELFF. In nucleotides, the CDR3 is TGTGCCAGCAGCTTGGGGGCAGGGATGACCGGGGAGCTGTTTTTT.

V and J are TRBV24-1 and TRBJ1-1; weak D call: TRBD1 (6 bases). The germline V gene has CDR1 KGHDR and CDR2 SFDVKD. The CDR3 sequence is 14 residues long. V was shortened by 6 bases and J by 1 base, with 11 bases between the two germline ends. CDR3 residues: CATSPGVENTEAFF. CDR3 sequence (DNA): TGTGCCACCAGTCCAGGGGTGGAGAACACTGAAGCTTTCTTT.

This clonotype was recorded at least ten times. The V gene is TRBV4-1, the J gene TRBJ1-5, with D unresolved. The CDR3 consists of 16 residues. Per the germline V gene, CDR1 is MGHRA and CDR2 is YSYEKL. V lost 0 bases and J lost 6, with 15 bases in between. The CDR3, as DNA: TGCGCCAGCAGCCAAGAGACGACAATCTTGAGTCAGCCCCAGCATTTT. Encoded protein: CASSQETTILSQPQHF.